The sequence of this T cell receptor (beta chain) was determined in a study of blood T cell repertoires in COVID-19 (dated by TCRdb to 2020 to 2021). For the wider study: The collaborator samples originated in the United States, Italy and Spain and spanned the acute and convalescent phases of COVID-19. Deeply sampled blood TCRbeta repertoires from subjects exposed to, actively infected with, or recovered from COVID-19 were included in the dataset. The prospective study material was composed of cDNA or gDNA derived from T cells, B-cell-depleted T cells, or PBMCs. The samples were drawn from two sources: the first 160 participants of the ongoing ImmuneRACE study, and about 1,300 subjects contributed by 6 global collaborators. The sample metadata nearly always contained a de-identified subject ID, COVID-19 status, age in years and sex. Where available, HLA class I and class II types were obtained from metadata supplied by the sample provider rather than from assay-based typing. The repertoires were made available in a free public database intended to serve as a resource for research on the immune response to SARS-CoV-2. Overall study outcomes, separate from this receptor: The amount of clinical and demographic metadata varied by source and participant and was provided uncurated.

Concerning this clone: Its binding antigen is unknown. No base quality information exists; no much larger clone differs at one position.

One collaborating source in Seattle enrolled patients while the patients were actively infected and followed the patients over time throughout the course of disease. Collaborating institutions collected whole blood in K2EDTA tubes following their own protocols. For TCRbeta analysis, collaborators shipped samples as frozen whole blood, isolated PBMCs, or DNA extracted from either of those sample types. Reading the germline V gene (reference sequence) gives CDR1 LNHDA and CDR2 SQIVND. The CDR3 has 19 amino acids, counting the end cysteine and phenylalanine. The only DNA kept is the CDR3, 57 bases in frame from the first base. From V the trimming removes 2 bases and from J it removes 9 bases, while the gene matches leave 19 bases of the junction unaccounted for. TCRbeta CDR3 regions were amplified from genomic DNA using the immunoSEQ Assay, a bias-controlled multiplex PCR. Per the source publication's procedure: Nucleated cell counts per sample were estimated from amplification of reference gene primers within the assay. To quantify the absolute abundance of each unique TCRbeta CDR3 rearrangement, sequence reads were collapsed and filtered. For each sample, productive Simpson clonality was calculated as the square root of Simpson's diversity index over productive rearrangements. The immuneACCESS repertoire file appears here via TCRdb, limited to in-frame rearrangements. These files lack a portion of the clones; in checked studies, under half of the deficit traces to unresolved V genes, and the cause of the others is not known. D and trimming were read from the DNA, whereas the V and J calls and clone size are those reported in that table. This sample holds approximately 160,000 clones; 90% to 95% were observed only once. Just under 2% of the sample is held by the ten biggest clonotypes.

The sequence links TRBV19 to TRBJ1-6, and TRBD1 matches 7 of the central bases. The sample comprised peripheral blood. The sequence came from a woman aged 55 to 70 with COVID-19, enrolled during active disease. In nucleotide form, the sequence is TGTGCCAGTAGTATATTGTGGACAGGAGGAACGCCTGGAGGTTCACCCCTCCACTTT. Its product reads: CASSILWTGGTPGGSPLHF.